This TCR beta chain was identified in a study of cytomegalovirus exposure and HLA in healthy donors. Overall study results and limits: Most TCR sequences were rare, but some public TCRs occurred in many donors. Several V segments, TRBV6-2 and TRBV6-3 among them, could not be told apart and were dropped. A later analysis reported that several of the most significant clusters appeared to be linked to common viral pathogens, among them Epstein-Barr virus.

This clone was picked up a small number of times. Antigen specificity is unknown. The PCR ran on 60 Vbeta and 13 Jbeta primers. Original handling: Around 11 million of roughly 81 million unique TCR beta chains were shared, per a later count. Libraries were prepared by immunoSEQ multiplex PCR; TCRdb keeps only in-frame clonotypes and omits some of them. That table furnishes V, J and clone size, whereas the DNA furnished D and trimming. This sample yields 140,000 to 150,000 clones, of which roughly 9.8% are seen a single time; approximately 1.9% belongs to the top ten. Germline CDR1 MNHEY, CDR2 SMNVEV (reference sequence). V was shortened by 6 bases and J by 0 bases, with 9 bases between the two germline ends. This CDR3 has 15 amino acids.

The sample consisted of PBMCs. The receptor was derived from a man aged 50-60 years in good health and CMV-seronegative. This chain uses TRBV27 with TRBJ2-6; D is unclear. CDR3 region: CASSHPGSGANVLTF. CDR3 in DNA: TGTGCCAGCAGCCACCCAGGCTCTGGGGCCAACGTCCTGACTTTC. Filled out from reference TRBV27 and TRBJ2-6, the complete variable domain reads EAQVTQNPRYLITVTGKKLTVTCSQNMNHEYMSWYRQDPGLGLRQIYYSMNVEVTDKGDVPEGYKVSRKEKRNFPLILESPSPNQTSLYFCASSHPGSGANVLTFGAGSRLTVL.